This T cell receptor beta chain was obtained from a study of CXCR3 chemokines and chemotherapy response in bladder cancer (dated by TCRdb to between 2021 and 2022). Some background on the complete study: The study tested whether activity of the CXCR3 chemokine system within human bladder cancer tumors predicted response to chemotherapy.

CDR1 is given as MNHEY and CDR2 as SMNVEV, both from the germline V gene (reference sequence). There are 16 amino acids in the CDR3, from cysteine to phenylalanine inclusive. Here the CDR3 DNA is all that survives: 48 bases in frame from base 1. Library generation was performed with PCR. The data were produced on an Illumina HiSeq 2500. Through fastp at Q25 and MiXCR, TCRdb rebuilt clones from the public reads, retaining in-frame beta chains. Each CDR3 protein gets just one entry, which takes the most common genes and DNA from the rows behind it. In all, the sample holds roughly 3,000 distinct CDR3 sequences, and about 10% of those were seen once. 38% of the sample is held by the ten biggest clonotypes. Turning to this clonotype: Its binding antigen is unknown. This sequence is one base from a far larger clone and is likely a read error.

The V and J genes are TRBV27 and TRBJ1-2; no D gene call is confident. The material was obtained from a patient whose treatment included neoadjuvant chemotherapy. This receptor was identified in a human donor with bladder cancer that responded to neoadjuvant chemotherapy. The CDR3 region: CASGYFQVLDVHGCTF. The DNA reads as follows: TGTGCCAGCGGCTACTTCCAGGTCCTCGATGTGCATGGCTGCACCTTC.